Below, one T cell receptor (beta chain) is given with its context. Sequencing used immunoSEQ multiplex PCR; TCRdb keeps in-frame clones, though not all of them. The repertoire holds 430,000 or so clones, with around 87% as singletons. This specimen belongs to a study of blood T cell repertoires in COVID-19. Study-wide background: The United States, Italy and Spain provided the acute and convalescent COVID-19 samples. The analysed material was cDNA or gDNA that came from T cells, B-cell-depleted T cells, or PBMCs.

This CDR3 contains 15 residues. Germline-derived CDR1 and CDR2 are SNHLY and FYNNEI. V lost 7 bases to trimming and J lost 5 bases; unmatched junction nucleotides: 8. Recruits, aged roughly 18 to 90 years, lived in roughly 22 US areas. Among Cohort 3 donors, those recovered had two negative PCRs, clearance, or symptom resolution. The receptor was isolated from a woman between 40 and 50 years old who had recovered from COVID-19. V and J are TRBV2 and TRBJ1-5, with 10 bases that match TRBD1. The sample was PBMCs or T cells enriched from blood (not recorded which). The CDR3 sequence: CASKSVTGGYQPQHF. The CDR3 nucleotides are TGTGCCAGCAAGTCGGTGACAGGGGGCTATCAGCCCCAGCATTTT.